This TCR beta chain was documented in a study of blood T cell repertoires in COVID-19. The germline V gene encodes CDR1 MNHEY and CDR2 SMNVEV (reference sequence). Losses at the gene ends were 6 bases for V and 1 base for J; bases not matched to a gene: 8. The CDR3 length is 15 residues. The data were produced by immunoSEQ multiplex PCR, yet TCRdb's version contains in-frame clones alone and is incomplete. The sample has a few hundred thousand clones, nearly 90% seen once. This TCR was recovered from a woman in her sixties with COVID-19, enrolled during active disease. This chain links TRBV27 with TRBJ2-7; 8 bases are a match to TRBD1. Input material: peripheral blood. CDR3 coding DNA: TGTGCCAGCAGGCGTACAGGGGGAAGGTCCTACGAGCAGTACTTC. The encoded protein is CASRRTGGRSYEQYF.